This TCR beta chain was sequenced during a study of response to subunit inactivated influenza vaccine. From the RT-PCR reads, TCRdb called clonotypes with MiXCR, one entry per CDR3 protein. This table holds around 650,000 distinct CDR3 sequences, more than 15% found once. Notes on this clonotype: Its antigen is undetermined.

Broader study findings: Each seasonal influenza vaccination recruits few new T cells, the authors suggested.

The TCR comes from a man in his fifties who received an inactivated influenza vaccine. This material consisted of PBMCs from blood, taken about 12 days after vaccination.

The CDR3 DNA sequence: TGTGCCAGCAGCCAAGGGCCGGGTTCAACTAATGAAAAACTGTTTTTT. Its translation is CASSQGPGSTNEKLFF. The chain employs TRBV6-1 and TRBJ1-4, with D unclear. CDR1 is MNHNS, CDR2 SASEGT, per germline. This CDR3 region has 16 residues. V shed 6 bases and J shed 0 bases, with 14 bases lying between them.